This T cell receptor beta chain was found in a study of cytomegalovirus exposure and HLA in healthy donors. Background on the study: The platform used for the approximately 130 validation repertoires matched that of the approximately 710 first-cohort repertoires, a later analysis reported. Whole-study results and caveats: The study designated over 150 TCR beta chains cytomegalovirus-associated. The CMV antigen specificity of a few CMV-associated chains was confirmed through in vitro analysis.

Of note for this clone: The antigen remains unidentified.

CDR1 MNHEY and CDR2 SVGAGI come from the germline V gene. Trimming pared 0 bases from V and 3 bases from J, leaving 11 bases between. The CDR3 length is 16 residues. While the first cohort had about 610 subjects, the donors belonged to the separate validation cohort of over a hundred subjects. Repertoires were generated with immunoSEQ multiplex PCR, while TCRdb's copy carries only in-frame clones and drops some. This table holds 130,000 to 150,000 clones, roughly nine tenths found once. The material sequenced was PBMCs. V gene TRBV6-5 combines with J gene TRBJ1-4; no definite D call. This TCR derives from a man between 18 and 29 years old in good health and CMV-seronegative. As DNA, the CDR3 is TGTGCCAGCAGTTACTCGATTACGGGTTCTAATGAAAAACTGTTTTTT. It is translated as CASSYSITGSNEKLFF.